The 4 T cell receptor beta chains below were found in one sample sequenced in a study of graft-versus-host responses after intestinal transplantation. Method: immunoSEQ multiplex PCR; TCRdb's copy keeps in-frame clones and lacks some. The sample consists of under 25,000 clones, approximately 89% of them appearing once. The sample here was bone marrow, taken approximately 120 days after transplant. The receptors come from a human patient who received an intestinal transplant, so some T cells may come from the graft donor.

The chain uses TRBV18 and TRBJ2-3; no clear D. Between the trimmed V and J ends, which lost 6 bases and 0 bases, there was a span of 10 bases. This CDR3 is 14 amino acids long. Germline loops: CDR1 KGHSH, CDR2 LQKENI. The CDR3 DNA is TGTGCCAGCTCGCAAGGACGGAGCACAGATACGCAGTATTTT. It encodes CASSQGRSTDTQYF.

This clone has more than one count but fewer than ten. V and J are TRBV29-1 and TRBJ2-1, with 7 bases lining up with TRBD1. From germline, CDR1 is SQVTM and CDR2 ANQGSEA. V shed 5 bases, J shed 1 base, and the junction held 5 bases outside the gene matches. CDR3 size: 14 residues. The CDR3 DNA follows: TGCAGCGTTTTAACAGGGGCTTCCTACAATGAGCAGTTCTTC. As protein: CSVLTGASYNEQFF.

The chain joins TRBV9 to TRBJ2-1; D remains ambiguous. V lost 3 bases and J 0 bases, leaving 4 bases between the germline ends. The CDR3 consists of 13 residues. Germline assignment: CDR1 SGDLS and CDR2 YYNGEE. The CDR3 nucleotides are TGTGCCAGCAGCGGGAGCTCCTACAATGAGCAGTTCTTC. It specifies CASSGSSYNEQFF.

The V and J genes are TRBV27 and TRBJ2-7, with TRBD2 identical over 8 bases. The CDR3 is made up of 15 amino acids. The ends lost 1 base at V and 3 bases at J; junction bases unmatched: 5. The V gene's germline CDR1 is MNHEY and CDR2 SMNVEV (reference sequence). The CDR3 bases are TGTGCCAGCAGTTTATACGGGAGGGCCGTCTACGAGCAGTACTTC. Its protein product is CASSLYGRAVYEQYF.